This entry lists 14 T cell receptor beta chains sequenced from one sample in a study of T cells in Graves' hyperthyroidism and ophthalmopathy. Authors of the study amplified TCR beta CDR3 regions from RNA transcripts. An initial round of RT-PCR targeting the TCR CDR3 relied on the HTBI primer set. TCRdb reprocessed the multiplex PCR reads with MiXCR, giving one entry per CDR3 protein. The data show about 840,000 distinct CDR3 sequences, roughly 37% seen once. The sequenced material came from blood. These receptors originate from a man between 18 and 29 years old with Graves' hyperthyroidism.

This clonotype was detected once. The gene calls are TRBV12-3 or TRBV12-4 and TRBJ2-2; 7 bases line up with TRBD2. The CDR3 has 16 residues. Germline trimming cut 6 bases from V and 0 bases from J; bases unmatched to any gene: 7. As DNA, the CDR3 is TGTGCCAGCAGGACTGACGGGACTACGAACACCGGGGAGCTGTTTTTT. As protein: CASRTDGTTNTGELFF.

J is TRBJ2-7 and V is TRBV19, with 10 bases identical to TRBD2. Germline V gene sequence: CDR1 LNHDA, CDR2 SQIVND (reference sequence). The CDR3 spans 15 residues. Germline trimming cut 3 bases from V and 3 bases from J; bases unmatched to any gene: 5. The CDR3 here is CASSIPSGGRYEQYF. The CDR3 nucleotides are TGTGCCAGTAGTATTCCTAGCGGGGGCCGCTACGAGCAGTACTTC.

This clonotype was recorded many times. One end of the junction varies from germline; a read error may be responsible. This rearrangement joins TRBV7-9 to TRBJ2-2; tentatively, D is TRBD2 (6 bases). CDR3 size: 13 residues. CDR1 SEHNR and CDR2 FQNEAQ come from the germline V gene (reference sequence). The CDR3, as DNA: TGCGCCAGCAGCCCCGCGGGGACCGGGGAGCTGTTTTTT. This gives the protein CASSPAGTGELFF. The variable domain in full, completed from reference TRBV7-9 and TRBJ2-2, reads DTGVSQNPRHKITKRGQNVTFRCDPISEHNRLYWYRQTLGQGPEFLTYFQNEAQLEKSRLLSDRFSAERPKGSFSTLEIQRTEQGDSAMYLCASSPAGTGELFFGEGSRLTVL.

This clonotype has a handful of counts. This sequence joins TRBV12-3 or TRBV12-4 and TRBJ1-5; D uncertain. The CDR3 covers 13 residues. V was pared by 5 bases and J by 6 bases, with 11 bases between. CDR3 sequence (DNA): TGTGCCAGCAGTCTAAACGTAGGTCAGCCCCAGCATTTT. Its protein product is CASSLNVGQPQHF.

This clonotype was picked up one time. A single base separates this from a much larger clone, so it may be a read error. In DNA form, the CDR3 reads TGTGCCAGCTTAGTACCAGGGTACGAGGATGGCTACATCTTC. It codes for CASLVPGYEDGYIF. The chain joins TRBV2 to TRBJ1-2; a weak D match, TRBD1 (5 bases). The germline V gene encodes CDR1 SNHLY and CDR2 FYNNEI. CDR3 length: 14 amino acids.

As concerns this clonotype: The junction differs from germline at one of its ends, possibly a read error. The chain couples TRBV19 to TRBJ1-1; maybe TRBD1 (6 bases). This CDR3 contains 13 residues. Germline V gives CDR1 LNHDA, CDR2 SQIVND (reference sequence). CDR3 sequence: CASSNRVEAEAFF. In DNA, the CDR3 is TGTGCCAGCAGTAACAGGGTTGAGGCTGAAGCTTTCTTT.

As regards this clonotype: A much larger clone lies one base from this, so it may be a read error. The chain is built from TRBV7-9 and TRBJ1-2; D not resolved. V was shortened by 5 bases and J by 7 bases, with 23 bases between the two germline ends. The CDR3 loop spans 16 amino acids. CDR1 is SEHNR and CDR2 is FQNEAQ in the germline V gene (reference sequence). The CDR3 loop is CASSPTLTSWEAGYTF. In DNA form, the CDR3 reads TGTGCCAGCAGCCCGACTTTAACCTCGTGGGAGGCTGGCTACACCTTC.

Ten or more counts support this clonotype. Relative to the germline gene, one junction end is altered; a read error may explain this. J is TRBJ1-1 and V is TRBV5-1, with D unclear. The germline gives CDR1 SGHRS, CDR2 YFSETQ. The CDR3 is 11 residues long. CDR3 nucleotide sequence: TGTGCCAGCAGCTTAAGGCGCGAAGCTTTCTTT. This gives the protein CASSLRREAFF.

The chain carries TRBV5-1 and TRBJ2-7; 9 bases are shared with TRBD1. Germline V gene lookup returns CDR1 SGHRS and CDR2 YFSETQ. This CDR3 region has 15 residues. Germline trimming cut 2 bases from V and 2 bases from J; bases unmatched to any gene: 5. The DNA of the CDR3 is TGCGCCAGCAGCTTAGGGACAGGGCCAACCTACGAGCAGTACTTC. Encoded protein: CASSLGTGPTYEQYF.

A remark on this clonotype: At one end, the junction sequence differs from germline, possibly due to a read error. V is TRBV7-8 and J is TRBJ2-7; 7 bases map to TRBD1. Germline-derived CDR1 and CDR2 are SGHVS and FQNEAQ. The CDR3 is 16 residues long. Written as DNA, the CDR3 is TGTGCCAGCAGCTTAGAACTGACAGGGAGCTCCTACGGGCAGTACTTC. Its translation: CASSLELTGSSYGQYF.

CDR3 DNA: TGTGCCAGCAGTTTTGGGGACAGGGTAGGGACTGAAGCTTTCTTT. Translating it yields CASSFGDRVGTEAFF. The chain has TRBV12-3 or TRBV12-4 and TRBJ1-1, with 9 positions matching TRBD1. V trimming: 3 bases; J trimming: 5 bases; junction bases outside the gene matches: 7. The CDR3 consists of 15 residues.

The chain couples TRBV2 to TRBJ1-6; D perhaps matches TRBD1 (5 bases). V lost 6 bases and J 3 bases, leaving 15 bases between the germline ends. The CDR3 contains 16 residues. CDR1 and CDR2 (germline): SNHLY, FYNNEI. The CDR3 DNA reads TGTGCCAGCAGGCGACCAGGGAATGACTATAATTCACCCCTCCACTTT. This sequence encodes CASRRPGNDYNSPLHF. The variable domain in full, with the rest retrieved from reference TRBV2 and TRBJ1-6, is EPEVTQTPSHQVTQMGQEVILRCVPISNHLYFYWYRQILGQKVEFLVSFYNNEISEKSEIFDDQFSVERPDGSNFTLKIRSTKLEDSAMYFCASRRPGNDYNSPLHFGNGTRLTVT.

A few counts support this clonotype. The chain carries TRBV19 and TRBJ2-5, with 10 bases identical to TRBD1. The germline gives CDR1 LNHDA, CDR2 SQIVND (reference sequence). V was pared by 3 bases and J by 5 bases, with 12 bases of the junction left unmatched. The CDR3 consists of 17 residues. CDR3 region: CASSIGSGDRGRETQYF. CDR3 DNA: TGTGCCAGTAGTATCGGTAGCGGGGACAGGGGACGGGAGACCCAGTACTTC.

This sequence joins TRBV4-1 and TRBJ2-7; D not certain. This CDR3 has 15 residues. Germline values: CDR1 MGHRA, CDR2 YSYEKL. V was clipped by 0 bases and J by 1 base, with 10 bases between them. The CDR3 reads CASSQEVHGSYEQYF. The CDR3 DNA reads TGCGCCAGCAGCCAAGAAGTACACGGGTCCTACGAGCAGTACTTC.